This T cell receptor beta chain was sequenced for a study of T cell changes during pregnancy in multiple sclerosis. Sequencing used immunoSEQ multiplex PCR; TCRdb keeps in-frame clones, though not all of them. The data hold 75,000 to 100,000 clones, with 92% observed a single time. The CDR3 contains 15 residues. Between the trimmed V and J ends, which lost 3 bases and 4 bases, there was a span of 16 bases. Germline V CDR1 and CDR2: SGDLS, YYNGEE. The specimen comprised peripheral blood, sampled after pregnancy. This TCR was recovered from a female donor with multiple sclerosis, enrolled in a pregnancy study. V gene TRBV9 combines with J gene TRBJ1-2; a weak D match, TRBD1 (6 bases). The CDR3: CASSDPRTDSYGYTF. In nucleotides, the CDR3 is TGTGCCAGCAGCGACCCCCGGACAGACAGCTATGGCTACACCTTC.